One sample yielded the 8 T cell receptor beta chains listed below, sequenced in a study of glioma-infiltrating T cells after dendritic cell vaccination. Time point reported: after dendritic cell vaccination, including at tumor progression/relapse. TCRdb keeps only in-frame clones here, not all; method: immunoSEQ multiplex PCR. The sample has 100,000 or so clones; around 80% are singletons. The input for sequencing was blood, taken after dendritic cell vaccination. These receptors all stem from a human donor with glioblastoma.

This chain connects TRBV30 to TRBJ1-2; possible D gene TRBD1, 6 bases. The germline V gene encodes CDR1 GTSNPN and CDR2 SVGIG (reference sequence). V was trimmed by 5 bases and J by 6 bases, leaving 13 bases between them. The CDR3 covers 12 residues. In DNA form, the CDR3 reads TGTGCCTGGGAACGGACAGATCATGGCTACACCTTC. Amino acid sequence: CAWERTDHGYTF.

The chain recombines TRBV6-1 with TRBJ1-2; the D is unclear. This CDR3 is 15 amino acids long. Deletions cut 1 base from V and 4 bases from J, with 13 bases between. Per germline, CDR1 MNHNS and CDR2 SASEGT. CDR3 residues: CASSEVSSGPYGYTF. For the CDR3, the DNA is TGTGCCAGCAGTGAAGTCTCATCAGGTCCCTATGGCTACACCTTC.

The chain is built from TRBV7-2 and TRBJ1-3, with D possibly matching TRBD1 (5 bases). Per germline, CDR1 SGHTA and CDR2 FQGNSA. Trimming stripped 5 bases from V and 0 bases from J, with 11 bases between. The CDR3 spans 15 residues. CDR3 sequence: CASSGDDSSGNTIYF. The CDR3 coding sequence is TGTGCCAGCAGCGGAGATGACAGCTCTGGAAACACCATATATTTT.

The chain couples TRBV29-1 to TRBJ1-1, with a weak D call TRBD1 (6 bases). V lost 3 bases, J lost 0 bases, and 11 bases lay in between. The CDR3 runs to 14 residues. Germline CDR1 reads SQVTM; CDR2 reads ANQGSEA. CDR3 bases: TGCAGCGTTGAGCCACAGGGCTTGAACACTGAAGCTTTCTTT. Translation: CSVEPQGLNTEAFF.

The chain is built from TRBV14 and TRBJ1-2; D might be TRBD1 (5 bases). The germline V and J ends were trimmed by 4 bases and 8 bases, with 17 bases remaining between them. CDR3 length: 14 residues. Germline CDR1 reads SGHDN; CDR2 reads FVKESK. CDR3 protein: CASSLFRDSIGYTF. CDR3 nucleotide sequence: TGTGCCAGCAGCCTTTTCCGGGACTCGATAGGCTACACCTTC.

The chain couples TRBV9 to TRBJ2-2; TRBD2 matches 13 bases. V dropped 2 bases and J dropped 3; count of bases not matched to a gene: 4. The CDR3 contains 17 residues. Germline V lookup: CDR1 SGDLS, CDR2 YYNGEE. CDR3 sequence reads: CASSVPTSGGHTGELFF. The CDR3 bases are TGTGCCAGCAGCGTCCCGACTAGCGGGGGGCACACCGGGGAGCTGTTTTTT.

This clone appeared once. V is TRBV6-1 and J is TRBJ2-1, with D maybe TRBD1 (6 bases). CDR1 and CDR2 from the germline V gene are MNHNS and SASEGT. The CDR3 runs to 13 residues. Trimming pared 5 bases from V and 3 bases from J, leaving 8 bases between. In DNA form, the CDR3 reads TGTGCCAGCAGTTGGACAGACTACAATGAGCAGTTCTTC. It translates to CASSWTDYNEQFF.

V gene TRBV5-1 combines with J gene TRBJ2-2; possible D gene TRBD1, 5 bases. With 4 bases removed from V and 5 bases from J, the gap between germline ends came to 12 bases. There are 14 residues in the CDR3. Germline lookup yields CDR1 SGHRS and CDR2 YFSETQ. CDR3 in amino acids: CASSPMTETGELFF. DNA of the CDR3: TGCGCCAGCAGCCCTATGACAGAAACCGGGGAGCTGTTTTTT.